This is a list of T cell receptor beta chains from one sample in a study of blood T cell repertoires in COVID-19. Only in-frame clones appear in the TCRdb table, and some are missing; sequencing was by immunoSEQ multiplex PCR. This table has over 150,000 clones, just over 85% appearing once. Material: peripheral blood. The receptors derive from a man aged 45-65 years with active or convalescent COVID-19. CDR3s include the opening cysteine and the closing phenylalanine or tryptophan. A D gene is named only where the DNA matches it firmly. Some rows mark clone size as missing; the rest say once, few, many or name a class of expanded clone.

cdr3_nt cdr3_aa clone_size d_call j_call v_call
TGTGCCAGCAGCTTAGGGCGGGTTGGGCGTGATGAGCAGTTCTTC CASSLGRVGRDEQFF few NA TRBJ2-1 TRBV7-9
TGTGCCATCAGTGATTACGGACAGGGTGGCACAGATACGCAGTATTTT CAISDYGQGGTDTQYF NA TRBD1 TRBJ2-3 TRBV10-3
TGTGCCACCAGTGATTCCCTGGACAGAGAAACCCACGAGCAGTACTTC CATSDSLDRETHEQYF NA NA TRBJ2-7 TRBV24-1
TGTGCCAGCAGCTTAGCTAGCGGGAGGGCCGAGGAGACCCAGTACTTC CASSLASGRAEETQYF NA TRBD2 TRBJ2-5 TRBV13
TGTGCCTGGAGTGCCCTAGCGGGTTTAGCCAAAAACATTCAGTACTTC CAWSALAGLAKNIQYF NA TRBD2 TRBJ2-4 TRBV30
TGTGCCAGCAGCGCCCGATGGCGGGAGGGAACCGGGGAGCTGTTTTTT CASSARWREGTGELFF NA TRBD2 TRBJ2-2 TRBV9
TGTGCCAGCAGCAGAGGGTATGAGACCCAGTACTTC CASSRGYETQYF NA NA TRBJ2-5 TRBV2
TGCAGCGTTGAGGCTGGGACAGGGTATGGCTACACCTTC CSVEAGTGYGYTF NA TRBD1 TRBJ1-2 TRBV29-1
TGTGCCAGCAGGATGAATCCCCGCCAGGGGTTGAACTATGGCTACACCTTC CASRMNPRQGLNYGYTF NA NA TRBJ1-2 TRBV7-3
TGTGCCAGCAGCCCCCAGGGGGCGGCGGGCACTGAAGCTTTCTTT CASSPQGAAGTEAFF NA TRBD1 TRBJ1-1 TRBV7-2
TGTGCCAGCAGCCTTGCAGCGAACACCGGGGAGCTGTTTTTT CASSLAANTGELFF NA NA TRBJ2-2 TRBV11-1
TGTGCCAGCGTCAGGGCGGGGGGGGCCAACGTCCTGACTTTC CASVRAGGANVLTF once NA TRBJ2-6 TRBV2
TGTGCCAGCAGCCCAGCTGGGAGCGCCCAAGAGACCCAGTACTTC CASSPAGSAQETQYF few NA TRBJ2-5 TRBV4-2
TGTGCCAGCAGCCTACACCGTGGAGCCCAGCATTTT CASSLHRGAQHF NA NA TRBJ1-5 TRBV7-2
TGCGCCAGCAGCTTGGCCGGTATGATCACTGAAGCTTTCTTT CASSLAGMITEAFF NA NA TRBJ1-1 TRBV5-1
TGTGCCAGCAGTTACGAGGCTAGTTATTGGGAGACCCAGTACTTC CASSYEASYWETQYF NA NA TRBJ2-5 TRBV6-5
TGTGCCAGCAGTTACTACGACAGGGGAGCGGAGACCCAGTACTTC CASSYYDRGAETQYF NA TRBD1 TRBJ2-5 TRBV6-5
TGTGCCAGCAGCAAAGATAGTGGGACAGGGCGCGAAGCTTTCTTT CASSKDSGTGREAFF NA NA TRBJ1-1 TRBV21-1
TGTGCCAGCAGTACCTTGGACAGGGTAAATGGCTACACCTTC CASSTLDRVNGYTF NA TRBD1 TRBJ1-2 TRBV6-5
TGCGCCAGCAGCCGGGCCGGATACACAGATACGCAGTATTTT CASSRAGYTDTQYF NA NA TRBJ2-3 TRBV4-3
TGTGCCAGCAGGCGCGGCAATACTCCCCTTGGCGAGCAGTACTTC CASRRGNTPLGEQYF few NA TRBJ2-7 TRBV2
TGTGCCAGCAGATGGGGGACTAGCGGGTTAAACACCGGGGAGCTGTTTTTT CASRWGTSGLNTGELFF NA TRBD2 TRBJ2-2 TRBV27
TGTGCCAGCAGCTTGGTAAATCAGCCCCAGCATTTT CASSLVNQPQHF NA NA TRBJ1-5 TRBV5-6
TGCGCCAGCAGCTTAAGGGGGTCTCGGAGCTCCTACGAGCAGTACTTC CASSLRGSRSSYEQYF NA NA TRBJ2-7 TRBV5-1
TGTGCCAGCAGCACCCCCGTAGGGCAGGGAAGGCTAAACTATGGCTACACCTTC CASSTPVGQGRLNYGYTF NA NA TRBJ1-2 TRBV5-6